This section outlines one T cell receptor (beta chain) sequence together with its context. The data were taken from a study of T cell responses to AZD1222 COVID-19 vaccine. TCRdb keeps only in-frame clones here, not all; method: immunoSEQ multiplex PCR. Among some 87,000 clones listed, under 95% were seen once. The receptor comes from an adult in good health. The sequences come from peripheral blood, collected on day 0 of MenACWY control vaccination.

The CDR3 reads CASSYRGENTEAFF. CDR3 DNA sequence: TGTGCCAGCAGTTACCGGGGTGAAAACACTGAAGCTTTCTTT. This chain links TRBV6-2 or TRBV6-3 with TRBJ1-1; D is ambiguous. The CDR3 is 14 amino acids. The germline gives CDR1 MNHEY, CDR2 SVGEGT. Trimming removed 2 bases at V and 2 bases at J, with 9 bases between.